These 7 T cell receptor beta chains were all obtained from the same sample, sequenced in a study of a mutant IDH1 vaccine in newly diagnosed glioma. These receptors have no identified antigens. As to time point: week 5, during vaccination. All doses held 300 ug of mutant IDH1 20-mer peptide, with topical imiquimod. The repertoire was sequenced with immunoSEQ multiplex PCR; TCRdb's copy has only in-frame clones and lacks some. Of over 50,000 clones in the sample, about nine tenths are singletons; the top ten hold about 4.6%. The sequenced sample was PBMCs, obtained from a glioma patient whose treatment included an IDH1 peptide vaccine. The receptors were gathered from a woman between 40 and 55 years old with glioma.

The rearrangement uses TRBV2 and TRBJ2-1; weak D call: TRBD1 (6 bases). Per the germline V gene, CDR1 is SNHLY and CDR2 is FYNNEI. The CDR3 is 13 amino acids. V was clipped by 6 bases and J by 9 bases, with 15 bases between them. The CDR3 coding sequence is TGTGCCAGCAGGGCTAGGCTAGGGGGTGAGCAGTTCTTC. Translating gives CASRARLGGEQFF. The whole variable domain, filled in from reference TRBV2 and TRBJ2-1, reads EPEVTQTPSHQVTQMGQEVILRCVPISNHLYFYWYRQILGQKVEFLVSFYNNEISEKSEIFDDQFSVERPDGSNFTLKIRSTKLEDSAMYFCASRARLGGEQFFGPGTRLTVL.

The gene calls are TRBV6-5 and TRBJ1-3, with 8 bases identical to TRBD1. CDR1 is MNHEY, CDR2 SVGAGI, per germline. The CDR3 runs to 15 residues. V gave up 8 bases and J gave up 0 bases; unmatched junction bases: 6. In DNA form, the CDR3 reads TGTGCCAGCCAAAGCGACAGGGGCTCTGGAAACACCATATATTTT. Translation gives CASQSDRGSGNTIYF.

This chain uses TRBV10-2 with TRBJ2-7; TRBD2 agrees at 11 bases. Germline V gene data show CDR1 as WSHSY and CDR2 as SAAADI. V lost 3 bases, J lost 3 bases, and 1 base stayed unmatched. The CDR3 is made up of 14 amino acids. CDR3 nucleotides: TGCGCCAGCAGTGATCTAGCGGGAGGCTACGAGCAGTACTTC. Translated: CASSDLAGGYEQYF.

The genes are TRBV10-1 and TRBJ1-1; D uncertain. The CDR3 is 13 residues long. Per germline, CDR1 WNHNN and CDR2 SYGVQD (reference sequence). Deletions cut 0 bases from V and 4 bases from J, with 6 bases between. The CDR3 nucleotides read TGCGCCAGCAGTGAGTCACGGGCCACTGAAGCTTTCTTT. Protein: CASSESRATEAFF.

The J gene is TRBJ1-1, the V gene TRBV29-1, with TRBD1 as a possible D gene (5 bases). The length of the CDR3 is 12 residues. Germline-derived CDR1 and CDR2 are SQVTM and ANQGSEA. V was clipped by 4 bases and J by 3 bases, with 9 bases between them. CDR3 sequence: CSVGRADTEAFF. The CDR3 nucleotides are TGCAGCGTTGGCAGGGCGGACACTGAAGCTTTCTTT.

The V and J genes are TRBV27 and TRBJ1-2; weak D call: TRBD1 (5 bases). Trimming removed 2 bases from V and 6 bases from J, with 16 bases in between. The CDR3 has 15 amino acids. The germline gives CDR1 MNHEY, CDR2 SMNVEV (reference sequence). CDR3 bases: TGTGCCAGCAGTTTAAGGGCAGGGCCCCATGATGGCTACACCTTC. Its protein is CASSLRAGPHDGYTF.

CDR3 sequence: CASSPRTESSGANVLTF. The CDR3 bases are TGTGCCAGCAGCCCCCGGACAGAAAGCTCTGGGGCCAACGTCCTGACTTTC. The chain joins TRBV7-2 to TRBJ2-6; D may be TRBD1 (6 bases). The germline gives CDR1 SGHTA, CDR2 FQGNSA. This CDR3 comprises 17 residues. V gave up 5 bases and J gave up 0 bases, with 14 bases separating them.